This record looks at one T cell receptor beta chain sequence and its context. Its antigen has not been determined. For each CD8+ T cell subset, flow sorting was done in triplicate, and 300,000 to 350,000 cells per subset went directly into RLT lysis buffer. To keep memory contaminants out, a stringent definition of naive CD8+ T cells was applied: CD45RO-CCR7+CD27+CD95-. Peripheral blood mononuclear cells were isolated from buffy coats by standard density gradient centrifugation. Naive CXCR3-negative and CXCR3-positive CD8+ T cells were flow-sorted using a FACSAria III. Total RNA was extracted from sorted cells with an RNeasy Mini Kit. The instrument was a NextSeq 550. The Human TCR Profiling Kit (MiLaboratory) was used to prepare UMI-labeled 5' RACE TRB cDNA libraries. cDNA synthesis used the entire amount of extracted RNA, and PCR amplification then used the entire amount of cDNA produced. Libraries were prepared in parallel with an identical number of PCR cycles. Processing in the source paper ran as follows. MIGEC and MiXCR extracted about 53,000 +/- 10,000 unique UMI-labeled TRB cDNA molecules per library, requiring at least two reads per UMI. Each library averaged about 38,000 +/- 11,000 functional in-frame TRB CDR3 nucleotide clonotypes without stop codons. Diversity metrics, including normalized Shannon-Wiener and Chao1, were computed in VDJtools after downsampling to 5000 UMI-labeled TRB molecules per sample. Clonotype-size-weighted physicochemical properties of the central five CDR3 residues (interaction energy, strength, volume and Kidera factor 4) were computed in VDJtools. Following TCRdb reprocessing, every CDR3 protein sequence forms one entry, and DNA is not provided. The V and J calls and clone size are TCRdb's, not the authors'. The table for this sample lists fewer than 90,000 distinct CDR3 sequences. The ten most abundant clones make up roughly 1.5% of the sample.

The record originates from a study of CXCR3-negative and CXCR3-positive naive CD8 T cells (dated by TCRdb to the late 2010s). With regard to the full study: In total, approximately 130 million TRB reads were obtained, corresponding to roughly 1.5 +/- 0.3 million reads per library. Naive subsets from 5 or 6 donors and memory cells from 3 donors were included in the TRBV-TRBJ cluster analysis. Diversity and physicochemical repertoire analyses were performed on around ten donors pooled from two independent experiments. Broad study findings and their caveats: Freshly isolated PBMCs were used for most assays because CXCR3 expression went down partially after cryopreservation. TRBV-TRBJ usage was similar between naive CXCR3-negative and CXCR3-positive cells from the same donor, while memory cells showed distinct patterns. Because surface CD5, which is linked to self-reactivity in mice, was comparable between the naive subsets, TCR interaction strength was also inferred from the physicochemical properties of TRB CDR3s. Comparably high repertoire diversity was found in both naive subsets, whereas much lower repertoire diversity was found in memory CD8+ T cells. Compared with CXCR3-negative naive cells, CXCR3-positive naive cells had TRB CDR3s with higher hydrophobicity (lower Kidera factor 4), lower energy, and higher strength and volume indices.

The germline V gene supplies CDR1 SQVTM and CDR2 ANQGSEA. The CDR3 covers 15 residues, taking in both the cysteine and the phenylalanine. This entry has no DNA. Sample: naive CXCR3- CD8+ T cells from blood. The sample's cell subset or site, from its label and the paper: CD45RO-CCR7+CD27+CD95- naive CD8+ T cells lacking CXCR3 (TNR3-). The chain couples TRBV29-1 to TRBJ2-6. The origin of this receptor is a human donor in good health. Some clones in this sample may be carry-over from other donors' samples. The CDR3 loop reads CSVWSWASGANVLTF.